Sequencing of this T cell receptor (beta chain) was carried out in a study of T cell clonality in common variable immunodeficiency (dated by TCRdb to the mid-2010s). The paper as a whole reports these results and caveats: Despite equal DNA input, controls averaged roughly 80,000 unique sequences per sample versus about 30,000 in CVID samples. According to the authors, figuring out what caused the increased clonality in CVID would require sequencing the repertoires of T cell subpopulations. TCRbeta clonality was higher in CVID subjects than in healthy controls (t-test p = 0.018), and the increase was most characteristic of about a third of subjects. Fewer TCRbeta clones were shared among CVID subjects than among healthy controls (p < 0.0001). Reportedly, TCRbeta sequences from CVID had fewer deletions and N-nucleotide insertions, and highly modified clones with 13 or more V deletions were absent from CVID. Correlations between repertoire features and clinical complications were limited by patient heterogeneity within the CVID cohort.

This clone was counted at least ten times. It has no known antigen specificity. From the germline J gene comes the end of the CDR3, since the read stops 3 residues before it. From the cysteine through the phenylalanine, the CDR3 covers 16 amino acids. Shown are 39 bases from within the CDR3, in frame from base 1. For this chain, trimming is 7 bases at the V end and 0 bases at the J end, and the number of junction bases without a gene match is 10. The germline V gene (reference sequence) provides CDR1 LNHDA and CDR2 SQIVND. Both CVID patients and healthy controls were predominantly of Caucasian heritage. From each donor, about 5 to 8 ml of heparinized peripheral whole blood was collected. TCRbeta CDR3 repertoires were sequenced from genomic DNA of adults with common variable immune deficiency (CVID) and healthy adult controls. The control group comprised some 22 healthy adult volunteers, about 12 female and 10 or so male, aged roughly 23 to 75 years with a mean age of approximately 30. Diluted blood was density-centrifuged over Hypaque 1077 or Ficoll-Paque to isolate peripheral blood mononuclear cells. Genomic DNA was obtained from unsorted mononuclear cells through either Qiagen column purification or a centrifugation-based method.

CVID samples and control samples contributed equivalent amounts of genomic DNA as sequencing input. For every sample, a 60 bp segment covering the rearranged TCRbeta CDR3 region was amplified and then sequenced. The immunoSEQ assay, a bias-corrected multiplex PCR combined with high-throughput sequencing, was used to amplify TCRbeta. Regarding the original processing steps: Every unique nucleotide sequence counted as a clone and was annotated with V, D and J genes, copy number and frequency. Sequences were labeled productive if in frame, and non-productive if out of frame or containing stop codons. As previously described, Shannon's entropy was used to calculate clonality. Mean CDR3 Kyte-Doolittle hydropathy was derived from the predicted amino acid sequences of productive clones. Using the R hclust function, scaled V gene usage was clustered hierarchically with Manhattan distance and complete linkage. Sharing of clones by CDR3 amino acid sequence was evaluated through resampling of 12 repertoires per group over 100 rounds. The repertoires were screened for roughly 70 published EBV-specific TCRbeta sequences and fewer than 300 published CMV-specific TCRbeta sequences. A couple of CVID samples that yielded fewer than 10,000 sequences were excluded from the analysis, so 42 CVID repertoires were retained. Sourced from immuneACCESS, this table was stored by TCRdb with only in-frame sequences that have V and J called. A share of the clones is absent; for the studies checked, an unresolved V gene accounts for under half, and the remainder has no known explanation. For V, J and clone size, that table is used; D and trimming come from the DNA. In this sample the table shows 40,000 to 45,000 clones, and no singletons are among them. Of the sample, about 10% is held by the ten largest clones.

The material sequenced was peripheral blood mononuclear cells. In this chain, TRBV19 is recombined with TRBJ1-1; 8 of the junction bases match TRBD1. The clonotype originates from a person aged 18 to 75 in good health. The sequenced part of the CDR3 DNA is TGTGCCAGTATCTTAGACGGACAGGGAATGAACACTGAA. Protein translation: CASILDGQGMNTE. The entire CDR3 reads CASILDGQGMNTEAFF.